This note documents a single TCR beta chain sequence. Its target is unknown. This CDR3 is also generated by other DNA sequences in the sample. TCRdb keeps only in-frame clones here, not all; method: immunoSEQ multiplex PCR. Of millions of clones listed, 80% to 95% are singletons. V shed 1 base and J shed 3 bases, with 10 bases lying between them. Germline V gene data show CDR1 as SGHTA and CDR2 as FQGNSA. The CDR3 length is 14 residues. The data are from a study of shared clonotypes between healthy human individuals. Overall study results and limits: The small donor group covered limited genetic and exposure diversity.

Naive CD4+ cells were CD45RA-selected; the remaining cells were memory. The clonotype was recovered from a man between 18 and 35 years old in good health. Some clones in this sample may be carry-over from other donors' samples. Sample: naive CD4+ T cells from PBMCs. The subset: CD45RA+ positively selected. The V and J genes are TRBV7-2 and TRBJ2-7, with D unclear. Here the CDR3 DNA reads TGTGCCAGCAGCTTAGAGGGCCACAGCTACGAGCAGTACTTC. Amino acid sequence: CASSLEGHSYEQYF.